The clone carrying this T cell receptor (beta chain) was detected a few times. Clones were sequenced by immunoSEQ multiplex PCR, and TCRdb holds only the in-frame ones, with some missing. The table has 110,000 to 150,000 clones, roughly 91% seen once. This record belongs to a study of T cell responses to AZD1222 COVID-19 vaccine. CDR3 length equals 16 residues. The germline V and J ends were trimmed by 0 bases and 2 bases, with 13 bases remaining between them. Germline CDR1 and CDR2: MNHNS and SASEGT. The TCR was taken from an adult in good health. Sample: peripheral blood, taken on day 0 of AZD1222 vaccination. The V and J genes are TRBV6-1 and TRBJ1-2; TRBD1 might be the D (6 bases). Here the CDR3 DNA reads TGTGCCAGCAGTGAAGCGCAGGACAGCTTCAACTATGGCTACACCTTC. This gives the protein CASSEAQDSFNYGYTF.